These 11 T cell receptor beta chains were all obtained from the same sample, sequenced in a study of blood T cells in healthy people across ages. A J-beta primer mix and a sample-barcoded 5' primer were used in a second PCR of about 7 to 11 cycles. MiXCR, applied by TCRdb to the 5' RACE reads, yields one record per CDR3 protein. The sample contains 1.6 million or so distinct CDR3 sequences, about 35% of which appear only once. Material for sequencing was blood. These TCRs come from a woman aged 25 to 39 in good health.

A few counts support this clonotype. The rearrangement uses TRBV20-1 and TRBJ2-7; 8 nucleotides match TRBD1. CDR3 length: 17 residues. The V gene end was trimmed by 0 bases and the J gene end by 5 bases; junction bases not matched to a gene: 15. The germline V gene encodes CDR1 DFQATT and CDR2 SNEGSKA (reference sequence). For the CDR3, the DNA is TGCAGTGCTAGAGATCCTTCGACAGGGGCAGTTAACCACGAGCAGTACTTC. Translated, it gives CSARDPSTGAVNHEQYF.

CDR3 protein: CASSSGQGVGGQPQHF. In nucleotides, the CDR3 is TGTGCCAGTAGTAGCGGACAGGGGGTTGGGGGTCAGCCCCAGCATTTT. V usage is TRBV19 and J usage is TRBJ1-5, with 10 bases identical to TRBD1. Per the germline V gene, CDR1 is LNHDA and CDR2 is SQIVND (reference sequence). The CDR3 length is 16 residues. V was clipped by 4 bases and J by 6 bases; unmatched bases: 9.

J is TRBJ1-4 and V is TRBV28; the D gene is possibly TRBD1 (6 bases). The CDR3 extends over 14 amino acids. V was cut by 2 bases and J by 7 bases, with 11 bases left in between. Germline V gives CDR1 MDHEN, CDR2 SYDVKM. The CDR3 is CASSLIQGSEKLFF. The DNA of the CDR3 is TGTGCCAGCAGTTTAATCCAGGGGAGTGAAAAACTGTTTTTT. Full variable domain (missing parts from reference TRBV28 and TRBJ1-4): DVKVTQSSRYLVKRTGEKVFLECVQDMDHENMFWYRQDPGLGLRLIYFSYDVKMKEKGDIPEGYSVSREKKERFSLILESASTNQTSMYLCASSLIQGSEKLFFGSGTQLSVL.

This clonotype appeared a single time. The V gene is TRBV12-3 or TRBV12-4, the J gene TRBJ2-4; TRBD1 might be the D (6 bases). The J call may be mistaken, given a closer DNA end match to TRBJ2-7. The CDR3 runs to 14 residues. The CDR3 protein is CASSTGSMAHEQYF. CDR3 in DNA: TGTGCCAGCAGTACAGGGAGCATGGCACACGAGCAGTACTTC.

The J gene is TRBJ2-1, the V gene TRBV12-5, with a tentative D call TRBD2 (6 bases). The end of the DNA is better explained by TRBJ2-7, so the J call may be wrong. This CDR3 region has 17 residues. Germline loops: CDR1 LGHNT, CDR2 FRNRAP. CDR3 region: CASGLRGRPPGASEQYF. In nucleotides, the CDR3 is TGTGCTAGTGGCTTGCGAGGGAGGCCCCCTGGGGCCTCCGAGCAGTACTTC.

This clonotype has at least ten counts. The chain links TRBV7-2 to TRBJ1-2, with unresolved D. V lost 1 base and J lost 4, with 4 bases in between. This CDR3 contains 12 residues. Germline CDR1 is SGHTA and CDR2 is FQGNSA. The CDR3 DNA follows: TGTGCCAGCAGCTTAGGGACCTATGGCTACACCTTC. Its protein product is CASSLGTYGYTF.

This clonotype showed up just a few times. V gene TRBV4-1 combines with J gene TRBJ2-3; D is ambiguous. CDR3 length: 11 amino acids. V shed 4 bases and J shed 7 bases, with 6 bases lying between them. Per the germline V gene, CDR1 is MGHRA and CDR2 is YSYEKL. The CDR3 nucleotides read TGCGCCAGCAGCCGGAAGAATACGCAGTATTTT. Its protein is CASSRKNTQYF.

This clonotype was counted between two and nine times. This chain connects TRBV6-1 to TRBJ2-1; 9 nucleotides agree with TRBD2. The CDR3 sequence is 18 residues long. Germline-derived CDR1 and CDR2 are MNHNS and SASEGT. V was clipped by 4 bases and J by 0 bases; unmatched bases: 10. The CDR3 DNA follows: TGTGCCAGCAGTGTCTCCGGGACTAGCATTTACTCCTACAATGAGCAGTTCTTC. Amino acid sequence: CASSVSGTSIYSYNEQFF.

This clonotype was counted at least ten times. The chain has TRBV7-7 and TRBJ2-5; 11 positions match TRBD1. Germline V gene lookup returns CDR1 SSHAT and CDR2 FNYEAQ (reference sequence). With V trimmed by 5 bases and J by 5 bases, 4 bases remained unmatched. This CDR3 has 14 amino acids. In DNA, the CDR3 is TGTGCCAGCAGCCGCGGGACAGGGGGGGAGACCCAGTACTTC. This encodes CASSRGTGGETQYF.

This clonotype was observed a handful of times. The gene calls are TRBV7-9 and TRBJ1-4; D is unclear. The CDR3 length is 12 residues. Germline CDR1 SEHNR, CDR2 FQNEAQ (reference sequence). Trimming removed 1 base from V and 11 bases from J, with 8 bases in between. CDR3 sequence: CASSLDTDKLFF. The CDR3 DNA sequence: TGTGCCAGCAGCTTAGACACGGATAAACTGTTTTTT.

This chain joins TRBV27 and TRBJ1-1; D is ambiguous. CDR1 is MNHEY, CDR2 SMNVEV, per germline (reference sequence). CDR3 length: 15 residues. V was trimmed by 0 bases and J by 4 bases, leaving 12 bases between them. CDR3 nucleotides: TGTGCCAGCAGTTTATCGAGGCCCGGGAGCACTGAAGCTTTCTTT. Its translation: CASSLSRPGSTEAFF.